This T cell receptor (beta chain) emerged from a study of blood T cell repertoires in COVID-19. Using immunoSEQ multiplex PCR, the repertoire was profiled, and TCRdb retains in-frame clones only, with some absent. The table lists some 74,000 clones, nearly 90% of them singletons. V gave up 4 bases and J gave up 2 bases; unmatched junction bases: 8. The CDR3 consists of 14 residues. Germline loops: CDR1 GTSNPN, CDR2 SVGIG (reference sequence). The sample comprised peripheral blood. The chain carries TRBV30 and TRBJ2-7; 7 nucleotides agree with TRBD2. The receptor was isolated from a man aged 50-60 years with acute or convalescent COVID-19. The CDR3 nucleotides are TGTGCCTGGACCCAGGGAGGGGTCACCTACGAGCAGTACTTC. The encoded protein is CAWTQGGVTYEQYF.